This is a list of T cell receptor beta chains from one sample in a study of identical twins. TCRdb fed the 5' RACE reads into MiXCR, producing one record per CDR3 protein. The sample carries 600,000 to 700,000 distinct CDR3 sequences, 21% recorded once. Separately, the same data were catalogued under a study of T cells expressing NK-cell markers.

The sequencing sample was made of PBMCs. The receptors here all came from a woman under 30 in good health. Each CDR3 is given with its conserved first and last residue. The size of a clone is reported for some rows only, either as once, few or many, or as a class for expanded clones.

>few|10|TRBV20-1|TRBJ1-1
CSARWTEAFF
>-|13|TRBV10-3|TRBJ1-4
CAISGTANEKLFF
>once|13|TRBV7-8|TRBJ1-2
CASSIERVDGYTF
>few|15|TRBV27|TRBJ2-1
CASSLTSITYNEQFF
>-|13|TRBV6-1|TRBJ2-1
CASKGQGYNEQFF
>few|14|TRBV2|TRBJ2-7
CASSVGGVRYEQYF
>few|14|TRBV2|TRBJ2-7
CASVEGLVTYEQYF
>few|12|TRBV10-3|TRBJ1-1
CAIRDSTTEAFF
>few|17|TRBV27|TRBJ2-7
CASSTRTGRRASYEQYF
>-|16|TRBV5-1|TRBJ2-6
CASSPTGVHGANVLTF
>-|17|TRBV28|TRBJ2-1
CATRGLAGGPEWNEQFF
>-|13|TRBV11-2|TRBJ2-1
CASSLLGGAEQFF
>-|16|TRBV12-3/TRBV12-4|TRBJ2-4
CASSEDTTLAKNIQYF
>-|16|TRBV6-1|TRBJ2-1
CASSKSRGRTYNEQFF
>-|15|TRBV12-3/TRBV12-4|TRBJ2-7
CASSLKAGEGYEQYF
>-|13|TRBV6-2/TRBV6-3|TRBJ2-1
CASSFSLGNEQFF
>few|13|TRBV29-1|TRBJ2-1
CSVRSSVTREQFF
>-|11|TRBV20-1|TRBJ2-5
CSFRRAETQYF
>few|12|TRBV7-2|TRBJ2-1
CASSRGPGEQFF
>few|17|TRBV5-5|TRBJ1-1
CASSSRTGETLNTEAFF
>-|17|TRBV12-3/TRBV12-4|TRBJ2-2
CASSASGRPGRTGELFF
>-|17|TRBV20-1|TRBJ2-1
CSAPRTRRWGRGNEQFF
>-|17|TRBV19|TRBJ2-6
CASSPTGVMSGANVLTF
>-|12|TRBV20-1|TRBJ1-5
CSAKRSNQPQHF
>few|16|TRBV21-1|TRBJ2-3
CASTGGGGVGTDTQYF